Shown below are 16 T cell receptor beta chains from a single sample sequenced in a study of blood T cell repertoires in COVID-19 (dated by TCRdb to the early 2020s). Library creation used the immunoSEQ multiplex PCR assay. Held by TCRdb, this immuneACCESS table contains in-frame sequences only and omits some clones. Under half of the omission traces to an unresolved V gene where checked; the cause of the rest is unknown. The sample records about 130,000 clones, approximately 80% of which are singletons. Clones ranked in the top ten supply approximately 3.9% of the sample. The source material was peripheral blood. These receptors were obtained from a woman aged 45-65 years with acute or convalescent COVID-19.

The chain's CDR3 is CASSFDRVKETQYF. CDR3 nucleotide sequence: TGTGCCAGCAGCTTCGACAGGGTGAAAGAGACCCAGTACTTC. This chain uses TRBV7-8 with TRBJ2-5; 7 bases agree with TRBD1. V shed 3 bases, J shed 3 bases, and the junction held 4 bases outside the gene matches. Germline CDR1 and CDR2: SGHVS and FQNEAQ. This CDR3 region has 14 residues.

This clone was seen a single time. The J gene is TRBJ2-7, the V gene TRBV5-1, with D perhaps TRBD2 (5 bases). Germline V gene data show CDR1 as SGHRS and CDR2 as YFSETQ. This CDR3 comprises 15 residues. V was clipped by 3 bases and J by 2 bases, with 15 bases between them. This CDR3 reads CASSYTAESPYEQYF. The CDR3 DNA reads TGCGCCAGCAGCTACACAGCGGAATCCCCCTACGAGCAGTACTTC.

This chain connects TRBV13 to TRBJ2-1; TRBD2 aligns across 9 bases. After removal of 3 bases from V and 4 bases from J, the junction contained 7 bases not matched to a gene. The germline gives CDR1 PRHDT, CDR2 FYEKMQ (reference sequence). The CDR3 consists of 16 residues. The CDR3 protein is CASSLGLAGRYNEQFF. CDR3 sequence (DNA): TGTGCCAGCAGCTTGGGGCTAGCGGGAAGGTACAATGAGCAGTTCTTC. Filled out from reference TRBV13 and TRBJ2-1, the complete variable domain reads AAGVIQSPRHLIKEKRETATLKCYPIPRHDTVYWYQQGPGQDPQFLISFYEKMQSDKGSIPDRFSAQQFSDYHSELNMSSLELGDSALYFCASSLGLAGRYNEQFFGPGTRLTVL.

V gene TRBV28 combines with J gene TRBJ1-1; possibly TRBD1 for D (6 bases). The germline V gene has CDR1 MDHEN and CDR2 SYDVKM. The CDR3 extends over 16 amino acids. V was trimmed by 3 bases and J by 0 bases, leaving 14 bases between them. CDR3 DNA: TGTGCCAGCAGTTTGGGCGCACAGGGTTTGAACACTGAAGCTTTCTTT. Residues: CASSLGAQGLNTEAFF.

J is TRBJ1-5 and V is TRBV6-5; the match to TRBD1 covers 8 bases. Germline V lookup: CDR1 MNHEY, CDR2 SVGAGI. V lost 4 bases, J lost 2 bases, and 1 base stayed unmatched. The CDR3 totals 14 residues. The DNA of the CDR3 is TGTGCCAGCAGTTCGACAGGGGGCAATCAGCCCCAGCATTTT. It yields the protein CASSSTGGNQPQHF.

This chain uses TRBV7-8 with TRBJ1-6, with 9 bases lining up with TRBD1. Unmatched junction bases numbered 9, after V lost 5 bases and J lost 10 bases. Germline V lookup: CDR1 SGHVS, CDR2 FQNEAQ. The CDR3 sequence is 15 residues long. CDR3 in amino acids: CASSDTGGALSPLHF. The CDR3 DNA reads as TGTGCCAGCAGCGATACAGGGGGCGCTTTATCACCCCTCCACTTT.

The gene calls are TRBV7-3 and TRBJ1-1, with no clear D. The germline V gene encodes CDR1 SGHTA and CDR2 FQGTGA. V gave up 3 bases and J gave up 1 base, with 6 bases separating them. The length of the CDR3 is 13 residues. DNA for the CDR3: TGTGCCAGCAGCTTGCACGGGAACACTGAAGCTTTCTTT. It translates to CASSLHGNTEAFF.

The chain joins TRBV7-3 to TRBJ2-3; 8 bases are shared with TRBD2. V gave up 5 bases and J gave up 4 bases; unmatched junction bases: 11. Germline CDR1 is SGHTA and CDR2 is FQGTGA. The CDR3 totals 16 residues. CDR3 region: CASSPVGAGEADTQYF. DNA of the CDR3: TGTGCCAGCAGCCCGGTTGGAGCGGGGGAGGCAGATACGCAGTATTTT.

This rearrangement joins TRBV3-1 (or the pseudogene TRBV3-2) to TRBJ2-7; D remains ambiguous. Germline values: CDR1 LGHDT, CDR2 YNNKEL (reference sequence). The CDR3 is 13 residues long. V lost 1 base and J 3 bases, leaving 7 bases between the germline ends. The CDR3 nucleotides read TGTGCCAGCAGCCAAGGACTTCACTACGAGCAGTACTTC. Its translation: CASSQGLHYEQYF.

This clone was observed a few times. CDR3 sequence: CASSKSDQPQHF. DNA of the CDR3: TGTGCCAGTAGTAAGTCAGATCAGCCCCAGCATTTT. The chain uses TRBV19 and TRBJ1-5; no reliable D call. The CDR3 contains 12 residues. In germline, CDR1 is LNHDA, CDR2 SQIVND (reference sequence). V lost 4 bases, J lost 5 bases, and 6 bases lay in between.

The rearrangement uses TRBV4-1 and TRBJ2-7; TRBD1 aligns across 7 bases. This CDR3 contains 14 residues. Trimming cost V 4 bases and J 4 bases; bases outside gene matches: 7. The germline CDR1 and CDR2 sequences are MGHRA and YSYEKL. Written as DNA, the CDR3 is TGCGCCAGCAGCCTCTCGACAGGGAGTTACGAGCAGTACTTC. Encoded protein: CASSLSTGSYEQYF.

The J gene is TRBJ1-1, the V gene TRBV27; D unclear. The germline V gene has CDR1 MNHEY and CDR2 SMNVEV (reference sequence). This CDR3 contains 15 residues. Trimming shortened V by 2 bases and J by 4 bases, and 14 bases separated the two germline ends. The CDR3 loop reads CASSLRRETGTEAFF. CDR3 nucleotides: TGTGCCAGCAGTTTAAGGCGGGAGACGGGCACTGAAGCTTTCTTT.

The chain has TRBV18 and TRBJ1-5, with D possibly being TRBD1 (5 bases). V lost 3 bases to trimming and J lost 1 base, with 7 bases between them. The CDR3 loop spans 14 amino acids. Germline assignment: CDR1 KGHSH and CDR2 LQKENI. The CDR3, as DNA: TGTGCCAGCTCACCGGGGGGGAGCAATCAGCCCCAGCATTTT. Translated, it gives CASSPGGSNQPQHF. Variable domain in full (rest from reference TRBV18 and TRBJ1-5): NAGVMQNPRHLVRRRGQEARLRCSPMKGHSHVYWYRQLPEEGLKFMVYLQKENIIDESGMPKERFSAEFPKEGPSILRIQQVVRGDSAAYFCASSPGGSNQPQHFGDGTRLSIL.

The rearrangement uses TRBV5-8 and TRBJ2-1; 8 bases fit TRBD2. There are 14 residues in the CDR3. The V segment lost 1 base and the J segment 4 bases; nucleotides outside the gene matches: 1. Germline V gives CDR1 SGHTS, CDR2 YDEGEE. The CDR3 is CASSLRLAYNEQFF. Written as DNA, the CDR3 is TGTGCCAGCAGCTTGAGACTAGCGTACAATGAGCAGTTCTTC.

This sequence joins TRBV6-4 and TRBJ2-3, with 7 bases aligning to TRBD2. V shed 11 bases and J 5 bases; nucleotides not matched to a gene: 16. The CDR3 is 15 amino acids. The germline CDR1 and CDR2 sequences are MRHNA and SNTAGT. CDR3 DNA sequence: TGTGCCTCAAAACCAGACGGGGGGTTGGGAGATACGCAGTATTTT. It specifies CASKPDGGLGDTQYF.

This clone has more than one count but fewer than ten. The genes are TRBV25-1 and TRBJ1-2, with D unresolved. V dropped 5 bases and J dropped 8 bases, with 12 bases sitting between them. This CDR3 is 12 amino acids long. Germline CDR1 MGHDK, CDR2 SYGVNS. CDR3 in amino acids: CASSLAWSGYTF. DNA for the CDR3: TGTGCCAGCAGTCTGGCCTGGTCCGGCTACACCTTC.